These T cell receptor beta chains were read from a single sample in a study of T cell changes during pregnancy in multiple sclerosis. Assay used: immunoSEQ multiplex PCR; TCRdb lists only in-frame clones, some missing. The table lists roughly 48,000 clones, around 94% of them singletons, with about 0.94% in the top ten. The sample in question was CD4+ T cells from peripheral blood mononuclear cells, obtained in the second trimester of pregnancy. Receptors originate from a female donor in good health, enrolled as a control in a pregnancy study. The CDR3 runs from the conserved cysteine through the conserved F or W. Only some rows state a clone size, as once, few, many or a class for expanded clones.

length: 13; size: .; J: TRBJ2-7; V: TRBV10-3; CDR3: CAISEGSNDEQYF
length: 15; size: once; J: TRBJ2-3; V: TRBV6-1; CDR3: CATGSGLMSTDTQYF
length: 14; size: .; J: TRBJ1-1; V: TRBV4-2; CDR3: CASSQPSTSRAAFF
length: 16; size: .; J: TRBJ2-3; V: TRBV5-1; CDR3: CASSLGRGTSTDTQYF
length: 13; size: once; J: TRBJ1-1; V: TRBV10-3; CDR3: CAISEGIEVGAFF
length: 15; size: .; J: TRBJ2-7; V: TRBV7-8; CDR3: CASSLMLQGFDEQYF
length: 15; size: .; J: TRBJ1-5; V: TRBV6-6; CDR3: CASRTQGAGNQPQHF
length: 18; size: .; J: TRBJ2-4; V: TRBV18; CDR3: CASSPKAGAIRGLLVQYF
length: 13; size: .; J: TRBJ2-1; V: TRBV7-7; CDR3: CASSFGGVDEQFF
length: 12; size: .; J: TRBJ1-2; V: TRBV2; CDR3: CASSPGGGGYTF
length: 19; size: .; J: TRBJ2-7; V: TRBV12-5; CDR3: CASGLVLRGTELPLYEQYF
length: 14; size: .; J: TRBJ2-5; V: TRBV29-1; CDR3: CSGKGTALQETQYF
length: 16; size: .; J: TRBJ2-3; V: TRBV19; CDR3: CASSSQSGGVTDTQYF
length: 14; size: .; J: TRBJ2-3; V: TRBV29-1; CDR3: CSVLTGIGTDTQYF
length: 16; size: .; J: TRBJ2-5; V: TRBV7-6; CDR3: CASSLGIAGVSETQYF
length: 14; size: .; J: TRBJ2-6; V: TRBV2; CDR3: CASKEGSGANVLTF